Each of the 23 T cell receptor beta chains below was sequenced from the same sample in a study of blood T cells in healthy people across ages. Then a second PCR, running roughly 7 to 12 cycles, was carried out with a sample-barcoded 5' primer and a J-beta primer mix. TCRdb re-called the 5' RACE reads through MiXCR, storing one row per CDR3 protein. The table has over 700,000 distinct CDR3 sequences, 20% to 30% seen once. These sequences were also reported in another study, on T cells of mothers and their children.

The sample consisted of blood. The source is a boy between 10 and 17 years old in good health.

This sequence joins TRBV2 and TRBJ2-3; D is unclear. Between the trimmed V and J ends, which lost 2 bases and 1 base, there was a span of 13 bases. CDR1 and CDR2 (germline): SNHLY, FYNNEI. The CDR3 has 16 amino acids. The CDR3 DNA is TGTGCCAGCAGTGAAAAGGTTACTGTTGGCACAGATACGCAGTATTTT. It is translated as CASSEKVTVGTDTQYF.

This clonotype was counted only a few times. The CDR3 DNA sequence: TGCAGCGTTGATCCCCGACAGGGGGCGGGAGAGACCCAGTACTTC. Translated, it gives CSVDPRQGAGETQYF. This chain uses TRBV29-1 with TRBJ2-5; 10 bases fit TRBD1. The germline CDR1 and CDR2 sequences are SQVTM and ANQGSEA. CDR3 length equals 15 residues. Trimming took 3 bases from V and 4 from J; bases not matched to a gene: 8.

The V gene is TRBV7-6, the J gene TRBJ2-5; 9 bases are a match to TRBD1. The closer fit of TRBJ2-1 to the DNA end suggests the J call may be wrong. Germline V gene data show CDR1 as SGHVS and CDR2 as FNYEAQ. This CDR3 is 15 amino acids long. CDR3 DNA sequence: TGTGCCAGCAGCTCCCGACAGGGGGTTAATGATGAGCAGTTCTTC. It translates to CASSSRQGVNDEQFF.

CDR3 in DNA: TGCAGTGCCATAGCCGGGGGGACAACTAATGAAAAACTGTTTTTT. Translation gives CSAIAGGTTNEKLFF. The chain carries TRBV20-1 and TRBJ1-4, with a weak D call TRBD1 (5 bases). V was shortened by 6 bases and J by 0 bases, with 14 bases between the two germline ends. The CDR3 runs to 15 residues. The germline V gene has CDR1 DFQATT and CDR2 SNEGSKA (reference sequence).

This clonotype has a handful of counts. The chain links TRBV12-3 or TRBV12-4 to TRBJ1-2; the D is unclear. Trimming pared 3 bases from V and 8 bases from J, leaving 10 bases between. The CDR3 runs 12 residues. CDR3 coding DNA: TGTGCCAGCAGTTTTACGGGTACCGGCTACACCTTC. It encodes CASSFTGTGYTF.

This sequence joins TRBV7-8 and TRBJ2-7, with D hard to call. Germline V gene sequence: CDR1 SGHVS, CDR2 FQNEAQ. V was pared by 4 bases and J by 6 bases, with 16 bases between. The CDR3 runs to 14 residues. This CDR3 reads CASSSLSRPLEQYF. CDR3 DNA sequence: TGTGCCAGCAGCTCCTTAAGCCGCCCCCTCGAGCAGTACTTC.

A few counts support this clonotype. The chain combines TRBV7-9 with TRBJ2-7, with 10 bases fitting TRBD2. CDR1 and CDR2 from the germline V gene are SEHNR and FQNEAQ (reference sequence). This CDR3 spans 15 amino acids. The V gene end was trimmed by 1 base and the J gene end by 6 bases; junction bases not matched to a gene: 6. CDR3 in amino acids: CASSLGGLAASEQYF. The CDR3 coding sequence is TGTGCCAGCAGCTTAGGCGGACTAGCGGCCTCCGAGCAGTACTTC.

This clonotype has a count of ten or more. The rearrangement uses TRBV12-3 or TRBV12-4 and TRBJ2-7; D not resolved. Deletions cut 0 bases from V and 5 bases from J, with 5 bases between. This CDR3 is built from 12 residues. The CDR3 sequence is CASSLALDEQYF. CDR3 in DNA: TGTGCCAGCAGTTTAGCGCTCGACGAGCAGTACTTC.

The chain combines TRBV28 with TRBJ2-5; the D gene is possibly TRBD2 (6 bases). The CDR3 runs 16 residues. In germline, CDR1 is MDHEN, CDR2 SYDVKM. Deletions cut 6 bases from V and 5 bases from J, with 22 bases between. In nucleotides, the CDR3 is TGTGCCAGCAGGCTAGGGACTTACCTTTCTTTGGAGACCCAGTACTTC. Translation gives CASRLGTYLSLETQYF.

The V and J genes are TRBV20-1 and TRBJ2-2; 9 nucleotides align to TRBD2. The CDR3 totals 14 residues. In germline, CDR1 is DFQATT, CDR2 SNEGSKA (reference sequence). The junction had 0 bases not matched to a gene; V was cut back by 4 bases and J by 0 bases. CDR3 sequence (DNA): TGCAGTGCTATAGCGGGAGCGAACACCGGGGAGCTGTTTTTT. Residues: CSAIAGANTGELFF.

A few counts support this clonotype. The chain couples TRBV7-6 to TRBJ2-3; 9 bases line up with TRBD2. The CDR3 is 17 amino acids. Trimming at V came to 4 bases and at J to 4 bases, leaving 12 bases not matched to a gene. Germline CDR1 is SGHVS and CDR2 is FNYEAQ. CDR3 sequence (DNA): TGTGCCAGCAGCTCCTTAGCGGGGGCGCTAATCGCAGATACGCAGTATTTT. Translated, it gives CASSSLAGALIADTQYF.

The rearrangement links TRBV7-9 to TRBJ2-2; TRBD2 might be the D (5 bases). V was pared by 8 bases and J by 1 base, with 11 bases between. The CDR3 spans 14 residues. The germline gives CDR1 SEHNR, CDR2 FQNEAQ (reference sequence). For the CDR3, the DNA is TGTGCCAGCCCCGGGGAGAGGAACACCGGGGAGCTGTTTTTT. This gives the protein CASPGERNTGELFF.

The chain links TRBV19 to TRBJ1-1, with no clear D. Germline V gene data show CDR1 as LNHDA and CDR2 as SQIVND (reference sequence). CDR3 length: 11 amino acids. V lost 7 bases to trimming and J lost 3 bases, with 6 bases between them. CDR3 residues: CASIRDTEAFF. The CDR3, as DNA: TGTGCCAGTATCCGGGACACTGAAGCTTTCTTT. Using reference TRBV19 and TRBJ1-1 for the parts outside the CDR3, the full variable domain is DGGITQSPKYLFRKEGQNVTLSCEQNLNHDAMYWYRQDPGQGLRLIYYSQIVNDFQKGDIAEGYSVSREKKESFPLTVTSAQKNPTAFYLCASIRDTEAFFGQGTRLTVV.

This clonotype was recorded a few times. V usage is TRBV2 and J usage is TRBJ1-3; D is ambiguous. The V and J ends lost 2 bases and 1 base respectively, with 12 bases between them. Per germline, CDR1 SNHLY and CDR2 FYNNEI. The CDR3 runs to 16 residues. In DNA form, the CDR3 reads TGTGCCAGCAGTGAAACGGGATCCCTTTCTGGAAACACCATATATTTT. Its translation is CASSETGSLSGNTIYF.

This clonotype has just a few counts. This sequence joins TRBV20-1 and TRBJ2-1; TRBD2 matches 7 bases. The ends lost 6 bases at V and 5 bases at J; junction bases unmatched: 13. This CDR3 is 15 amino acids long. Germline CDR1 DFQATT, CDR2 SNEGSKA (reference sequence). DNA of the CDR3: TGCAGTGCCCTTCGGTTAGCTAGCGGCCACAATGAGCAGTTCTTC. Encoded protein: CSALRLASGHNEQFF.

The chain is built from TRBV24-1 and TRBJ2-3; the D is unclear. V dropped 4 bases and J dropped 2 bases, with 12 bases sitting between them. CDR1 is KGHDR and CDR2 is SFDVKD in the germline V gene. The CDR3 covers 15 residues. The CDR3 DNA reads TGTGCCACCAGTGACGTAACGGCGCTCACAGATACGCAGTATTTT. Translation gives CATSDVTALTDTQYF.

This clonotype was counted at least ten times. The chain recombines TRBV29-1 with TRBJ2-5; no clear D gene. There are 12 residues in the CDR3. Germline CDR1 is SQVTM and CDR2 is ANQGSEA. V lost 7 bases, J lost 4 bases, and 13 bases lay in between. The CDR3 protein is CSAKSSAETQYF. For the CDR3, the DNA is TGCAGCGCCAAATCAAGCGCAGAGACCCAGTACTTC.

The rearrangement uses TRBV28 and TRBJ2-5; 9 bases line up with TRBD2. V lost 5 bases, J lost 4 bases, and 8 bases stayed unmatched. The CDR3 covers 15 residues. Germline V gene lookup returns CDR1 MDHEN and CDR2 SYDVKM. This chain's CDR3 is CASSHLRAGGETQYF. The CDR3 DNA reads as TGTGCCAGCAGTCACCTGCGAGCGGGAGGAGAGACCCAGTACTTC.

The chain carries TRBV2 and TRBJ2-5; unclear D gene. Trimming left V 9 bases short and J 7 bases short, with 3 bases between. Germline V gene lookup returns CDR1 SNHLY and CDR2 FYNNEI. The CDR3 loop spans 8 amino acids. The CDR3 region is CASGTQYF. In nucleotides, the CDR3 is TGTGCCAGTGGGACCCAGTACTTC.

There are a few counts of this clonotype. The genes are TRBV7-9 and TRBJ1-1; a weak D match, TRBD1 (5 bases). V dropped 6 bases and J dropped 8 bases, with 16 bases sitting between them. Germline V gene sequence: CDR1 SEHNR, CDR2 FQNEAQ (reference sequence). The CDR3 contains 13 residues. The CDR3 region is CASRTGPTVEAFF. CDR3 nucleotide sequence: TGTGCCAGCAGAACCGGACCGACAGTCGAAGCTTTCTTT.

The chain couples TRBV7-2 to TRBJ2-4; D call uncertain. Germline-derived CDR1 and CDR2 are SGHTA and FQGNSA. The V end was cut by 1 base, the J end by 0 bases, with 13 bases between. The CDR3 length is 17 residues. The CDR3 loop reads CASSLVGSVLAKNIQYF. The CDR3 DNA reads as TGTGCCAGCAGCTTAGTGGGGTCCGTTCTAGCCAAAAACATTCAGTACTTC.

In this sample, this clonotype turned up a few times. This chain links TRBV18 with TRBJ2-5, with 8 bases identical to TRBD2. The J call may be mistaken, given a closer DNA end match to TRBJ2-1. CDR1 is KGHSH, CDR2 LQKENI, per germline. The length of the CDR3 is 13 residues. Here the CDR3 reads CASSSLTSDEQFF. CDR3 nucleotides: TGTGCCAGCTCATCCTTGACTAGCGATGAGCAGTTCTTC.

The sample holds a few counts of this clonotype. The J gene is TRBJ2-5, the V gene TRBV5-6; D perhaps matches TRBD2 (5 bases). The ends were cut back, 1 base at V and 5 bases at J, with 18 bases in the middle. From germline, CDR1 is SGHDT and CDR2 YYEEEE. The CDR3 sequence is 16 residues long. In DNA form, the CDR3 reads TGTGCCAGCAGCTTGTTGATGGGAGCGACATTGGAGACCCAGTACTTC. This codes for CASSLLMGATLETQYF.